These 2 T cell receptor beta chains were sequenced from one sample in a study of blood T cell repertoires in COVID-19. The method was immunoSEQ multiplex PCR; TCRdb's version includes in-frame clones alone and lacks a portion of them. The sample lists hundreds of thousands of clones; approximately 84% were seen once. The specimen sequenced was peripheral blood. The origin of the receptors is a human donor in a cohort sampled during active COVID-19.

This clone showed up just a few times. The genes are TRBV5-1 and TRBJ2-3; tentative D call: TRBD2 (7 bases). Germline lookup yields CDR1 SGHRS and CDR2 YFSETQ. The CDR3 spans 15 residues. Deletions cut 5 bases from V and 1 base from J, with 14 bases between. CDR3 in DNA: TGCGCCAGCAGTCTTCGGGGGGCCGGCACAGATACGCAGTATTTT. It is translated as CASSLRGAGTDTQYF.

The gene calls are TRBV7-9 and TRBJ1-1; possible D gene TRBD1, 6 bases. CDR1 is SEHNR, CDR2 FQNEAQ, per germline (reference sequence). CDR3 size: 15 residues. The V end lost 5 bases, the J end lost 5 bases, and 18 bases lay between the germline ends. This CDR3 is CASSNEGGGRTEAFF. Here the CDR3 DNA reads TGTGCCAGCAGCAACGAGGGAGGGGGTCGGACTGAAGCTTTCTTT.